This entry lists 23 T cell receptor beta chains sequenced from one sample in a study of sequential checkpoint blockade in melanoma. Sequencing was performed with immunoSEQ multiplex PCR; in TCRdb, only in-frame clones are kept and a portion is missing. The table has 26,000 or so clones, 85% to 90% seen once. Treatment indicated: randomized to nivolumab then ipilimumab (arm A) or the reverse (arm B). The sequenced sample was CD8+ T cells sorted from blood (inferred from file names), obtained from a patient given nivolumab and ipilimumab in sequence. These TCRs come from a human donor with melanoma.

Here the CDR3 reads CASSIGTGGGTEAFF. CDR3 nucleotide sequence: TGTGCCAGCAGCATAGGGACAGGGGGCGGCACTGAAGCTTTCTTT. The chain has TRBV5-4 and TRBJ1-1; 12 bases line up with TRBD1. Germline V gives CDR1 SGHNT, CDR2 YYREEE (reference sequence). V dropped 4 bases and J dropped 4; count of bases not matched to a gene: 5. The CDR3 is 15 residues long.

V and J are TRBV27 and TRBJ2-5; possibly TRBD2 for D (5 bases). V was cut by 2 bases and J by 6 bases, with 10 bases left in between. Germline V CDR1 and CDR2: MNHEY, SMNVEV (reference sequence). The CDR3 has 13 residues. CDR3 sequence reads: CASSLGSGKTQYF. The CDR3 DNA reads as TGTGCCAGCAGTTTAGGGTCCGGGAAGACCCAGTACTTC.

This chain uses TRBV14 with TRBJ2-2, with TRBD2 matching 8 bases. The CDR3 covers 15 residues. Per germline, CDR1 SGHDN and CDR2 FVKESK. The junction had 6 bases not matched to a gene; V was cut back by 4 bases and J by 5 bases. The CDR3 loop reads CASSPVAGRTGELFF. CDR3 DNA sequence: TGTGCCAGCAGCCCAGTAGCGGGAAGGACCGGGGAGCTGTTTTTT. Combining the CDR3 with reference TRBV14 and TRBJ2-2 gives the whole variable domain EAGVTQFPSHSVIEKGQTVTLRCDPISGHDNLYWYRRVMGKEIKFLLHFVKESKQDESGMPNNRFLAERTGGTYSTLKVQPAELEDSGVYFCASSPVAGRTGELFFGEGSRLTVL.

V usage is TRBV30 and J usage is TRBJ2-1; perhaps TRBD2 as D (6 bases). There are 12 residues in the CDR3. Germline V gives CDR1 GTSNPN, CDR2 SVGIG (reference sequence). The germline V and J ends were trimmed by 5 bases and 3 bases, with 8 bases remaining between them. CDR3 sequence (DNA): TGTGCCTGGGCTAGCGACTACAATGAGCAGTTCTTC. Protein product: CAWASDYNEQFF.

The chain combines TRBV5-8 with TRBJ1-2; TRBD1 agrees at 7 bases. Trimming removed 4 bases from V and 0 bases from J; junction bases left unmatched: 9. The CDR3 spans 16 residues. CDR1 and CDR2 from the germline V gene are SGHTS and YDEGEE. In DNA form, the CDR3 reads TGTGCCAGCAGCCCCCTTTGGGACAGAGCTAACTATGGCTACACCTTC. Encoded protein: CASSPLWDRANYGYTF.

This clone was found a few times. The chain carries TRBV21-1 and TRBJ2-7; TRBD2, as called in the table, went unchecked against the DNA. TRBV21-1 counts as a pseudogene. This CDR3 comprises 18 residues. CDR3 residues: CASRKARGLAGGPCEQYF. The CDR3 DNA follows: TGTGCCAGCAGGAAAGCCAGGGGGCTAGCGGGAGGGCCCTGCGAGCAGTACTTC.

The chain couples TRBV15 to TRBJ2-3; 12 nucleotides agree with TRBD2. The V gene end was trimmed by 4 bases and the J gene end by 5 bases; junction bases not matched to a gene: 7. The V gene's germline CDR1 is LNHNV and CDR2 YYDKDF (reference sequence). The CDR3 length is 16 residues. CDR3 protein: CATSTRLAGVKDTQYF. CDR3 DNA sequence: TGTGCCACCAGCACGCGACTAGCGGGGGTAAAAGATACGCAGTATTTT.

The CDR3 DNA follows: TGCAGCGTTGACGGGGGGGCTGCGAACACCGGGGAGCTGTTTTTT. Its protein product is CSVDGGAANTGELFF. The gene calls are TRBV29-1 and TRBJ2-2, with 8 bases aligning to TRBD2. Trimming took 3 bases from V and 0 from J; bases not matched to a gene: 3. The CDR3 length is 15 residues. Germline CDR1 SQVTM, CDR2 ANQGSEA.

The chain recombines TRBV7-9 with TRBJ2-5; no clear D gene. CDR3 length: 11 amino acids. The V gene lost 5 bases and the J gene lost 7 bases, with 8 bases spanning the gap. CDR1 is SEHNR and CDR2 is FQNEAQ in the germline V gene (reference sequence). CDR3 protein: CASSPDWTQYF. The CDR3, as DNA: TGTGCCAGCAGCCCTGACTGGACCCAGTACTTC.

The rearrangement joins TRBV27 to TRBJ2-2, with D uncertain. The CDR3 runs 14 residues. Germline-derived CDR1 and CDR2 are MNHEY and SMNVEV (reference sequence). V lost 4 bases and J 4 bases, leaving 10 bases between the germline ends. The CDR3 nucleotides are TGTGCCAGCAGTTATACGCAAGCCACCGGGGAGCTGTTTTTT. Its translation: CASSYTQATGELFF.

The rearrangement uses TRBV27 and TRBJ2-3; D remains unclear. This CDR3 has 14 amino acids. Per germline, CDR1 MNHEY and CDR2 SMNVEV (reference sequence). The ends were cut back, 2 bases at V and 1 base at J, with 7 bases in the middle. The CDR3 region has the DNA TGTGCCAGCAGTTTAATCGCGGGCACAGATACGCAGTATTTT. As protein: CASSLIAGTDTQYF.

A single count supports this clone. This chain joins TRBV5-4 and TRBJ2-7; the D gene is possibly TRBD2 (5 bases). The V end was cut by 10 bases, the J end by 0 bases, with 17 bases between. The CDR3 loop spans 14 amino acids. Germline-derived CDR1 and CDR2 are SGHNT and YYREEE (reference sequence). The DNA of the CDR3 is TGTGCCCGCTACTTTTCGGGGAGCTCCTACGAGCAGTACGTC. Amino acids: CARYFSGSSYEQYV.

The V and J genes are TRBV28 and TRBJ2-1; TRBD2 agrees at 13 bases. CDR1 is MDHEN, CDR2 SYDVKM, per germline. The CDR3 sequence is 15 residues long. V lost 5 bases, J lost 7 bases, and 5 bases stayed unmatched. The CDR3 nucleotides read TGTGCCAGCAGTCCCCGGGGACTAGCGGGGAATGAGCAGTTCTTC. Translated: CASSPRGLAGNEQFF.

This chain connects TRBV27 to TRBJ2-1; a possible D gene is TRBD1 (5 bases). The CDR3 runs 15 residues. The V gene lost 4 bases and the J gene lost 0 bases, with 10 bases spanning the gap. The V gene's germline CDR1 is MNHEY and CDR2 SMNVEV (reference sequence). The CDR3 coding sequence is TGTGCCAGCAGTTATCAGGGAAGCTCCTACAATGAGCAGTTCTTC. The encoded protein is CASSYQGSSYNEQFF.

This clone has just one count. The chain couples TRBV5-6 to TRBJ2-7; 7 bases fit TRBD1. Germline V gene lookup returns CDR1 SGHDT and CDR2 YYEEEE. The CDR3 runs 14 residues. V shed 3 bases, J shed 4 bases, and the junction held 7 bases outside the gene matches. The CDR3, as DNA: TGTGCCAGCAGCTCTACCGGGACAGATTACGAGCAGTACTTC. Amino acid sequence: CASSSTGTDYEQYF.

As to this clone: The sample has other DNA sequences that encode this CDR3 too. This chain joins TRBV27 and TRBJ2-5; D not resolved. Per the germline V gene, CDR1 is MNHEY and CDR2 is SMNVEV (reference sequence). The V gene lost 8 bases and the J gene lost 2 bases, with 18 bases spanning the gap. The CDR3 contains 15 residues. The CDR3 bases are TGTGCCAGCTCACCCGAGACAAATAGTCAAGAGACCCAGTACTTC. Translated: CASSPETNSQETQYF.

V gene TRBV5-1 combines with J gene TRBJ1-1; D may be TRBD1 (5 bases). CDR3 length: 13 residues. Germline-derived CDR1 and CDR2 are SGHRS and YFSETQ. V dropped 4 bases and J dropped 11 bases, with 18 bases sitting between them. CDR3 DNA sequence: TGCGCCAGCAGCCCCGACAGAATAGTGATGGCTTTCTTT. It yields the protein CASSPDRIVMAFF.

This chain links TRBV28 with TRBJ2-7; D ambiguous. This CDR3 contains 15 residues. V lost 4 bases and J lost 1, with 14 bases in between. Germline values: CDR1 MDHEN, CDR2 SYDVKM. The CDR3 reads CASSSPFRFSYEQYF. DNA for the CDR3: TGTGCCAGCAGTTCCCCATTCAGGTTTTCCTACGAGCAGTACTTC.

The chain employs TRBV4-1 and TRBJ2-5; 14 bases align to TRBD2. The CDR3 length is 18 residues. Looked up from germline, CDR1 is MGHRA and CDR2 is YSYEKL. The V segment lost 3 bases and the J segment 5 bases; nucleotides outside the gene matches: 11. The CDR3 DNA reads as TGCGCCAGCAGCCATTCTCCCCCCCGGACTAGCGGGGGGGAGACCCAGTACTTC. It yields the protein CASSHSPPRTSGGETQYF.

The rearrangement joins TRBV7-6 to TRBJ2-7, with TRBD2 matching 15 bases. The V segment lost 3 bases and the J segment 1 base; nucleotides outside the gene matches: 10. The CDR3 is 19 amino acids. Germline loops: CDR1 SGHVS, CDR2 FNYEAQ. The CDR3, as DNA: TGTGCCAGCAGCTTGGTCATTGGGACTAGCGGGAGGCGATCCTACGAGCAGTACTTC. Translated, it gives CASSLVIGTSGRRSYEQYF.

This clone came up a few times. CDR3 residues: CASSPTRFGQFF. CDR3 DNA: TGTGCCAGCAGCCCTACCCGGTTCGGGCAGTTCTTC. The chain recombines TRBV6-1 with TRBJ2-1, with D unresolved. CDR1 is MNHNS and CDR2 is SASEGT in the germline V gene. V lost 6 bases and J 12 bases, leaving 15 bases between the germline ends. The CDR3 runs to 12 residues.

This clone was seen once. The chain has TRBV11-3 and TRBJ2-7; 9 nucleotides match TRBD1. The trim removed 5 bases at V and 0 bases at J, leaving 14 bases unmatched. This CDR3 contains 18 residues. Germline V CDR1 and CDR2: SGHNT, YENEEA. CDR3 sequence (DNA): TGTGCCAGCAGCCCGGGACCCTACAGGGGGCGGAACTCCTACGAGCAGTACGTC. It is translated as CASSPGPYRGRNSYEQYV.

The chain has TRBV29-1 and TRBJ1-2; 10 bases are a match to TRBD1. Germline V lookup: CDR1 SQVTM, CDR2 ANQGSEA. This CDR3 has 12 residues. CDR3 loop: CSDRGHDYGYTF. In DNA form, the CDR3 reads TGCAGTGACAGGGGGCACGACTATGGCTACACCTTC.